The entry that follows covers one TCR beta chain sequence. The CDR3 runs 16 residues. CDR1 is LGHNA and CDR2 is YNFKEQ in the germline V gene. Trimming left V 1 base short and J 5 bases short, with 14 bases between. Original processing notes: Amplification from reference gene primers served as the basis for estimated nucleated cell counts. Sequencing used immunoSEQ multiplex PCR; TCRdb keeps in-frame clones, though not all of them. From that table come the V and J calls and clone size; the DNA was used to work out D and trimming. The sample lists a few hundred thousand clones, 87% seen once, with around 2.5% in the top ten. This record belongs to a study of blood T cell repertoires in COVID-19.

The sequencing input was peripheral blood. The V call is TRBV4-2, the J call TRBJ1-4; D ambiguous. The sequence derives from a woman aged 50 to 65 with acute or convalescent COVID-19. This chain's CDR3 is CASSQASTWPNEKLFF. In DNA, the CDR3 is TGTGCCAGCAGCCAAGCGTCGACATGGCCGAATGAAAAACTGTTTTTT.